These 28 T cell receptor beta chains came from one sample sequenced in a study of identical twins (dated by TCRdb to the mid-2010s). Library preparation was by 5' RACE. The listed sequencing device is Illumina HiSeq 2000. TCRdb trimmed public reads at Q25 via fastp, called clones via MiXCR and kept in-frame beta chains. CDR3 protein sequences are deduplicated, and each keeps its most common genes and DNA. This sample has some 500,000 distinct CDR3 sequences in its table, and 20% to 25% of those were observed once. Together, the top ten hold 0.8% to 1% of the sample. This same sample was also part of a study on T cells expressing NK-cell markers.

Source material: CD4+ T cells sorted from blood. Source of these receptors: a woman between 18 and 30 years old in good health.

The chain links TRBV9 to TRBJ1-3; D is uncertain. V lost 1 base to trimming and J lost 0 bases, with 11 bases between them. Germline CDR1 is SGDLS and CDR2 is YYNGEE. The length of the CDR3 is 16 residues. CDR3 region: CASSVSGESSGNTIYF. CDR3 bases: TGTGCCAGCAGCGTAAGTGGGGAAAGCTCTGGAAACACCATATATTTT. Using reference TRBV9 and TRBJ1-3 for the parts outside the CDR3, the full variable domain is DSGVTQTPKHLITATGQRVTLRCSPRSGDLSVYWYQQSLDQGLQFLIQYYNGEERAKGNILERFSAQQFPDLHSELNLSSLELGDSALYFCASSVSGESSGNTIYFGEGSWLTVV.

The chain carries TRBV20-1 and TRBJ1-2; TRBD1 is a possible D gene (6 bases). Germline V gives CDR1 DFQATT, CDR2 SNEGSKA (reference sequence). V was trimmed by 6 bases and J by 3 bases, leaving 17 bases between them. This CDR3 is 14 amino acids long. The CDR3 region is CSATRGGVHYGYTF. In nucleotides, the CDR3 is TGCAGTGCCACACGGGGGGGCGTCCACTATGGCTACACCTTC.

This chain joins TRBV6-4 and TRBJ1-2; D may be TRBD1 (5 bases). In germline, CDR1 is MRHNA, CDR2 SNTAGT. The CDR3 is made up of 13 amino acids. V was pared by 10 bases and J by 3 bases, with 15 bases between. CDR3 sequence reads: CANDPGQDYGYTF. The CDR3 DNA reads TGTGCCAACGACCCCGGACAAGACTATGGCTACACCTTC.

In this sample, this clonotype turned up a few times. The chain employs TRBV7-9 and TRBJ1-5; 9 nucleotides align to TRBD1. CDR1 SEHNR and CDR2 FQNEAQ come from the germline V gene (reference sequence). The trim removed 5 bases at V and 6 bases at J, leaving 2 bases unmatched. The CDR3 is made up of 13 amino acids. The CDR3, as DNA: TGTGCCAGCAGCCAACAGGGGGCTCAGCCCCAGCATTTT. Amino acids: CASSQQGAQPQHF.

For the CDR3, the DNA is TGTGCCAGCAGTTCCCGGTTGAACGAGCAGTACTTC. Amino acid sequence: CASSSRLNEQYF. V gene TRBV6-5 combines with J gene TRBJ2-7; D is undetermined. Trimming took 4 bases from V and 5 from J, leaving 9 bases between them. The germline V gene has CDR1 MNHEY and CDR2 SVGAGI. The CDR3 extends over 12 amino acids.

The J gene is TRBJ2-7, the V gene TRBV6-2 or TRBV6-3; 10 bases agree with TRBD1. J gave up 3 bases and V 8 bases, and 7 bases lay outside the gene matches. The germline V gene encodes CDR1 MNHEY and CDR2 SVGEGT. The CDR3 is 14 residues long. This CDR3 is CASARDRGIYEQYF. The CDR3 DNA follows: TGTGCCAGCGCCCGGGACAGGGGCATCTACGAGCAGTACTTC.

V gene TRBV3-1 combines with J gene TRBJ1-2; D gene uncertain. The germline CDR1 and CDR2 sequences are LGHDT and YNNKEL (reference sequence). V dropped 0 bases and J dropped 5 bases, with 16 bases sitting between them. The CDR3 consists of 16 residues. The DNA of the CDR3 is TGTGCCAGCAGCCAAGATCCAGGCTCCGCTAGGTATGGCTACACCTTC. Its protein is CASSQDPGSARYGYTF.

V usage is TRBV29-1 and J usage is TRBJ1-5, with TRBD1 identical over 8 bases. After removal of 4 bases from V and 7 bases from J, the junction contained 12 bases not matched to a gene. The CDR3 length is 15 residues. Germline CDR1 is SQVTM and CDR2 is ANQGSEA. CDR3 protein: CSVALDRGLGQPQHF. The CDR3 DNA sequence: TGCAGCGTTGCATTAGACAGGGGCCTCGGACAGCCCCAGCATTTT.

The chain links TRBV29-1 to TRBJ2-2, with TRBD1 as a possible D gene (5 bases). In germline, CDR1 is SQVTM, CDR2 ANQGSEA. V was shortened by 5 bases and J by 0 bases, with 10 bases between the two germline ends. This CDR3 has 14 residues. In nucleotides, the CDR3 is TGCAGCGTTACAGGTTTTTCGAACACCGGGGAGCTGTTTTTT. This encodes CSVTGFSNTGELFF.

V is TRBV2 and J is TRBJ2-1, with a weak D call TRBD2 (5 bases). V lost 9 bases, J lost 8 bases, and 20 bases lay in between. The CDR3 spans 14 residues. CDR1 and CDR2 from the germline V gene are SNHLY and FYNNEI. The DNA for the CDR3 is TGTGCCAGTGGAAGCGGAAACGCTATGGATGAGCAGTTCTTC. This sequence encodes CASGSGNAMDEQFF.

This clonotype was recorded a few times. V gene TRBV12-3 or TRBV12-4 combines with J gene TRBJ1-5; 9 positions match TRBD1. The CDR3 length is 15 residues. Unmatched junction bases numbered 9, after V lost 6 bases and J lost 6 bases. CDR3 in amino acids: CASSPGQGWAQPQHF. In nucleotides, the CDR3 is TGTGCCAGCAGCCCCGGACAGGGGTGGGCTCAGCCCCAGCATTTT.

This clonotype has only a few counts. The chain links TRBV5-1 to TRBJ1-2; 7 bases are a match to TRBD1. V shed 4 bases and J 5 bases; nucleotides not matched to a gene: 11. From germline, CDR1 is SGHRS and CDR2 YFSETQ. This CDR3 comprises 15 residues. The CDR3 sequence: CASSPTPTGSYGYTF. CDR3 coding DNA: TGCGCCAGCAGCCCGACCCCGACAGGGTCTTATGGCTACACCTTC.

In this sample, this clonotype turned up a few times. The chain is built from TRBV10-1 and TRBJ2-2; D might be TRBD1 (6 bases). The CDR3 loop spans 13 amino acids. Germline V CDR1 and CDR2: WNHNN, SYGVQD (reference sequence). The V gene lost 3 bases and the J gene lost 7 bases, with 9 bases spanning the gap. CDR3 in DNA: TGCGCCAGCAGTGATGGGGGCATCGGGGAGCTGTTTTTT. Encoded protein: CASSDGGIGELFF.

CDR3 amino acids: CASSERYLQPGELFF. CDR3 DNA sequence: TGTGCCAGCAGTGAACGGTACCTGCAGCCCGGGGAGCTGTTTTTT. This chain joins TRBV6-1 and TRBJ2-2; the D is unclear. The CDR3 spans 15 residues. Deletions cut 2 bases from V and 6 bases from J, with 13 bases between. The germline CDR1 and CDR2 sequences are MNHNS and SASEGT.

This rearrangement joins TRBV7-9 to TRBJ1-5; no reliable D call. Trimming took 5 bases from V and 5 from J, leaving 7 bases between them. The CDR3 is made up of 12 amino acids. Germline-derived CDR1 and CDR2 are SEHNR and FQNEAQ (reference sequence). CDR3 sequence: CASSPRDQPQHF. In DNA, the CDR3 is TGTGCCAGCAGCCCGAGGGATCAGCCCCAGCATTTT.

The CDR3: CASSFLRWARGGAYNEQFF. CDR3 sequence (DNA): TGTGCCAGCAGCTTTTTGCGGTGGGCTCGGGGGGGAGCCTACAATGAGCAGTTCTTC. The chain uses TRBV5-4 and TRBJ2-1; 8 bases are a match to TRBD2. J was trimmed by 2 bases and V by 2 bases; bases with no gene match: 15. CDR3 length equals 19 residues. The germline V gene has CDR1 SGHNT and CDR2 YYREEE (reference sequence).

The CDR3 coding sequence is TGTGCCAGCAGTGTCACTCACGGGGCAGATCAGCCCCAGCATTTT. It yields the protein CASSVTHGADQPQHF. The rearrangement links TRBV6-1 to TRBJ1-5, with TRBD1 as a possible D gene (5 bases). The CDR3 spans 15 residues. Between the trimmed V and J ends, which lost 4 bases and 5 bases, there was a span of 15 bases. CDR1 is MNHNS, CDR2 SASEGT, per germline.

The rearrangement joins TRBV6-2 or TRBV6-3 to TRBJ2-1; a possible D gene is TRBD1 (5 bases). V was clipped by 2 bases and J by 16 bases, with 12 bases between them. Germline V gene lookup returns CDR1 MNHEY and CDR2 SVGEGT. CDR3 length: 11 residues. This CDR3 reads CASSYKGPYFF. As DNA, the CDR3 is TGTGCCAGCAGTTACAAGGGGCCCTACTTCTTC.

With regard to this clonotype: A much larger clone differs by one base, so this may be a read error. The chain has TRBV7-2 and TRBJ2-2, with 7 bases fitting TRBD2. From germline, CDR1 is SGHTA and CDR2 FQGNSA. CDR3 length equals 16 residues. The V gene end was trimmed by 2 bases and the J gene end by 6 bases; junction bases not matched to a gene: 9. The CDR3 protein is CASSLIPGRFPGELFF. The CDR3 coding sequence is TGTGCCAGCAGCTTAATTCCCGGGAGGTTTCCCGGGGAGCTGTTTTTT.

This clonotype was picked up a small number of times. V usage is TRBV12-3 or TRBV12-4 and J usage is TRBJ2-2; D not certain. Trimming cost V 6 bases and J 9 bases, with 14 bases left between them. The CDR3 spans 13 residues. In DNA form, the CDR3 reads TGTGCCAGCAGCCGCTCCGAGATCAGGGAGCTGTTTTTT. Encoded protein: CASSRSEIRELFF.

This clonotype was recorded a few times. V and J are TRBV3-1 and TRBJ1-1; 7 bases align to TRBD1. The junction had 10 bases not matched to a gene; V was cut back by 4 bases and J by 11 bases. Germline V lookup: CDR1 LGHDT, CDR2 YNNKEL (reference sequence). This CDR3 is 13 amino acids long. The chain's CDR3 is CASSRQGGPGAFF. CDR3 DNA sequence: TGTGCCAGCAGCCGACAGGGTGGGCCTGGGGCTTTCTTT.

The chain uses TRBV18 and TRBJ2-2, with a weak D call TRBD1 (6 bases). CDR1 and CDR2 from the germline V gene are KGHSH and LQKENI. V dropped 2 bases and J dropped 0 bases, with 7 bases sitting between them. This CDR3 has 15 amino acids. In DNA, the CDR3 is TGTGCCAGCTCACCAGGACAGTCGAACACCGGGGAGCTGTTTTTT. It translates to CASSPGQSNTGELFF.

This clonotype has only a few counts. The chain is built from TRBV7-2 and TRBJ1-5; tentatively, D is TRBD1 (5 bases). Trimming took off 5 bases at V and 8 bases at J, with 16 bases between the two ends. CDR3 length: 14 amino acids. Germline V CDR1 and CDR2: SGHTA, FQGNSA. As DNA, the CDR3 is TGTGCCAGCAGCCTAATTCCCGGGGCAAAGCCCCAGCATTTT. It translates to CASSLIPGAKPQHF.

The V call is TRBV11-2, the J call TRBJ2-2, with D maybe TRBD2 (6 bases). Germline CDR1 and CDR2: SGHAT and FQNNGV. The ends were cut back, 1 base at V and 2 bases at J, with 14 bases in the middle. The CDR3 runs 17 residues. As DNA, the CDR3 is TGTGCCAGCAGCTTAGTTAGTGGACTAACAAACACCGGGGAGCTGTTTTTT. It is translated as CASSLVSGLTNTGELFF.

Concerning this clonotype itself: Compared with germline, one end of the junction differs, possibly owing to a read error. V gene TRBV6-6 combines with J gene TRBJ1-2, with 7 bases that match TRBD1. The length of the CDR3 is 13 residues. Germline-derived CDR1 and CDR2 are MNHNY and SVGAGI (reference sequence). Written as DNA, the CDR3 is TGTGCCAGCAGTTCCGATGGAGGACAGGTTTTTATCTTC. Its protein is CASSSDGGQVFIF.

This clonotype was observed many times. This sequence joins TRBV20-1 and TRBJ1-2, with no clear D. This CDR3 has 14 amino acids. Germline V gene lookup returns CDR1 DFQATT and CDR2 SNEGSKA (reference sequence). Trimming took off 4 bases at V and 4 bases at J, with 16 bases between the two ends. CDR3 amino acids: CSAMVGGKSYGYTF. The CDR3 DNA is TGCAGTGCTATGGTGGGCGGGAAATCCTATGGCTACACCTTC.

Ten or more counts support this clonotype. The genes are TRBV7-2 and TRBJ2-1; D might be TRBD2 (6 bases). This CDR3 is 11 amino acids long. Germline V CDR1 and CDR2: SGHTA, FQGNSA. CDR3 DNA: TGTGCGGCGGGGTCCTACAATGAGCAGTTCTTC. It codes for CAAGSYNEQFF.

This clonotype has more than one count but fewer than ten. The gene calls are TRBV5-1 and TRBJ2-7; TRBD1 matches 7 bases. Germline CDR1 reads SGHRS; CDR2 reads YFSETQ. The CDR3 runs to 15 residues. The ends lost 1 base at V and 0 bases at J; junction bases unmatched: 4. CDR3 sequence: CASSLRAGGSYEQYF. The CDR3 bases are TGCGCCAGCAGCTTGAGAGCAGGGGGCTCCTACGAGCAGTACTTC. The full variable domain, with the rest looked up from reference TRBV5-1 and TRBJ2-7, is KAGVTQTPRYLIKTRGQQVTLSCSPISGHRSVSWYQQTPGQGLQFLFEYFSETQRNKGNFPGRFSGRQFSNSRSEMNVSTLELGDSALYLCASSLRAGGSYEQYFGPGTRLTVT.